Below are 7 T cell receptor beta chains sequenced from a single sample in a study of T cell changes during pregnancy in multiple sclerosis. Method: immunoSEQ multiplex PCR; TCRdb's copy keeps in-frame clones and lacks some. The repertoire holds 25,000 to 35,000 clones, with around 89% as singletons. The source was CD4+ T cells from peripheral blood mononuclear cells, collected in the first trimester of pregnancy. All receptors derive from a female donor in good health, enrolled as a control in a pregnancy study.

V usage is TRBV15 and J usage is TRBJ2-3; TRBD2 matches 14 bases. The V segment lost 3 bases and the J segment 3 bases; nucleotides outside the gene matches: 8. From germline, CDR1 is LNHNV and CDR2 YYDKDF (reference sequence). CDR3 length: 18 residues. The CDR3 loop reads CATSRRGTSGGQTDTQYF. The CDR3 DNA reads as TGTGCCACCAGCAGGAGGGGGACTAGCGGGGGCCAGACAGATACGCAGTATTTT.

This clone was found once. CDR3: CASSTGTDTQYF. The CDR3 region has the DNA TGCGCCAGCAGCACCGGGACAGATACGCAGTATTTT. The chain combines TRBV5-1 with TRBJ2-3; D remains ambiguous. The CDR3 sequence is 12 residues long. Germline values: CDR1 SGHRS, CDR2 YFSETQ. V was clipped by 4 bases and J by 3 bases, with 6 bases between them.

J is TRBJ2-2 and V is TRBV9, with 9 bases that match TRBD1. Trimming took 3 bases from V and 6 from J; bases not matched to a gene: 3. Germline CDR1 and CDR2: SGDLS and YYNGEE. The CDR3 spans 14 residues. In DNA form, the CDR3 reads TGTGCCAGCAGCGGAACAGGGGGCGCCGGGGAGCTGTTTTTT. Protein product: CASSGTGGAGELFF.

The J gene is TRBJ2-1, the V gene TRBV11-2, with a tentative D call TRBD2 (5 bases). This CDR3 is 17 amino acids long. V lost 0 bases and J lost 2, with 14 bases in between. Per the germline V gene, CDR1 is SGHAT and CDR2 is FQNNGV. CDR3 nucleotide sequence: TGTGCCAGCAGCTTAGAGTGGCCGGCCGGGGCCTACAATGAGCAGTTCTTC. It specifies CASSLEWPAGAYNEQFF.

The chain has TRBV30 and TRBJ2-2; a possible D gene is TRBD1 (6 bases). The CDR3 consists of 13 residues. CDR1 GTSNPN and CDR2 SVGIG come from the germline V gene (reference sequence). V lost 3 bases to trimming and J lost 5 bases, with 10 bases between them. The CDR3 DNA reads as TGTGCCTGGAGAGGGACACCAACCGGGGAGCTGTTTTTT. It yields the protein CAWRGTPTGELFF.

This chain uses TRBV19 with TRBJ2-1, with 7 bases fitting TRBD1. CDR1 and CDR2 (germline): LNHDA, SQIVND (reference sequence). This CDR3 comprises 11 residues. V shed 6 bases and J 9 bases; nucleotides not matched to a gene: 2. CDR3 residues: CASSYRGEQFF. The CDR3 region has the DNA TGTGCCAGTAGCTACAGGGGTGAGCAGTTCTTC.

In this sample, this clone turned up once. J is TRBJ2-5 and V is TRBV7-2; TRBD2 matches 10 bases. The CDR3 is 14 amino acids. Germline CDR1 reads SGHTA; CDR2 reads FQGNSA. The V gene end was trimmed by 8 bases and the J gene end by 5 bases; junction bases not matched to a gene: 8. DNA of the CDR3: TGTGCCAGCGCGGCTAGCGGGAGTAGGGAGACCCAGTACTTC. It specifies CASAASGSRETQYF.